Presented here are 24 T cell receptor beta chains from one specimen sequenced in a study of blood T cells in healthy people across ages. Through a sample-barcoded 5' primer and a J-beta primer mix, a second PCR was run for about 7 to 12 cycles. TCRdb re-called the 5' RACE reads with MiXCR, one entry per CDR3 protein. The data contain hundreds of thousands of distinct CDR3 sequences, about a fifth of them singletons. The specimen sequenced was blood. The origin of the receptors is a man between 65 and 80 years old in good health.

CDR3 coding DNA: TGTGCCAGCAGTCCAAGGGAAGGGGTCACTGAAGCTTTCTTT. Translated: CASSPREGVTEAFF. J is TRBJ1-1 and V is TRBV12-3 or TRBV12-4; tentatively, D is TRBD1 (5 bases). The CDR3 spans 14 residues. V was pared by 5 bases and J by 4 bases, with 14 bases between.

This rearrangement joins TRBV6-8 to TRBJ1-2; D gene uncertain. V was pared by 6 bases and J by 8 bases, with 10 bases between. This CDR3 has 11 amino acids. Germline CDR1 is MNHGY and CDR2 is SAAAGT. CDR3 sequence: CASSSRVGYTF. CDR3 nucleotides: TGTGCCAGCAGCTCCCGCGTCGGCTACACCTTC.

The V and J genes are TRBV10-3 and TRBJ2-2; a weak D match, TRBD1 (6 bases). CDR3 length equals 14 residues. The ends were cut back, 9 bases at V and 6 bases at J, with 17 bases in the middle. Per germline, CDR1 ENHRY and CDR2 SYGVKD. CDR3 sequence (DNA): TGTGCCATAAGACGGAGCTCAGGGGCCGGGGAGCTGTTTTTT. This gives the protein CAIRRSSGAGELFF.

Remarks on this clonotype: The junction and the germline gene differ at one end; a read error may be behind it. V and J are TRBV11-2 and TRBJ1-4; D may be TRBD1 (6 bases). CDR3 length: 16 residues. Per the germline V gene, CDR1 is SGHAT and CDR2 is FQNNGV. The CDR3 DNA reads TGTGCCAGCAGCTTAGTTGGGGGGGCCTTAAAAGAAAACCTGTTTTTT. Residues: CASSLVGGALKENLFF.

The chain joins TRBV11-1 to TRBJ2-1, with D perhaps being TRBD1 or TRBD2 (5 bases each). The CDR3 is 15 residues long. CDR1 is SGHAT, CDR2 FQDESV, per germline (reference sequence). V was shortened by 5 bases and J by 8 bases, with 19 bases between the two germline ends. CDR3 nucleotides: TGTGCCAGCAGCCTCCGGCAGGGACGATTCTATGAGCAGTTCTTC. It specifies CASSLRQGRFYEQFF.

In its sample, this clonotype was seen a few times. V and J are TRBV20-1 and TRBJ2-7, with TRBD2 identical over 10 bases. The V gene's germline CDR1 is DFQATT and CDR2 SNEGSKA (reference sequence). This CDR3 region has 14 residues. Written as DNA, the CDR3 is TGCGGTGCTAGGACTAGCGGTAGCTCCTACGAGCAGTACGTC. Amino acid sequence: CGARTSGSSYEQYV.

This clonotype has ten or more counts. The chain uses TRBV2 and TRBJ2-5, with 11 bases lining up with TRBD2. Trimming removed 6 bases from V and 5 bases from J; junction bases left unmatched: 8. The germline V gene encodes CDR1 SNHLY and CDR2 FYNNEI. The CDR3 covers 15 residues. For the CDR3, the DNA is TGTGCCAGCAGAGTAGCGGGAGGGCCTCGTGAGACCCAGTACTTC. This encodes CASRVAGGPRETQYF.

This clonotype was picked up a small number of times. The chain joins TRBV12-3 or TRBV12-4 to TRBJ1-4, with 8 bases identical to TRBD1. CDR3 size: 15 residues. The trim removed 3 bases at V and 4 bases at J, leaving 4 bases unmatched. CDR3 nucleotides: TGTGCCAGCAGTTTTCAGGGGGCGCTTAATGAAAAACTGTTTTTT. This sequence encodes CASSFQGALNEKLFF.

V is TRBV7-2 and J is TRBJ2-7, with a weak D call TRBD1 (5 bases). This CDR3 has 16 residues. The V gene's germline CDR1 is SGHTA and CDR2 FQGNSA. V was shortened by 4 bases and J by 0 bases, with 16 bases between the two germline ends. CDR3 nucleotides: TGTGCCAGCAGCTCCTTCCCAGGGCCCCGCTCCTACGAGCAGTACGTC. Protein sequence: CASSSFPGPRSYEQYV.

A few counts support this clonotype. V usage is TRBV6-6 and J usage is TRBJ2-1; D is unresolved. The germline CDR1 and CDR2 sequences are MNHNY and SVGAGI (reference sequence). V lost 10 bases, J lost 5 bases, and 12 bases lay in between. The CDR3 length is 12 residues. CDR3 amino acids: CATLGFDNEQFF. CDR3 nucleotides: TGTGCCACCCTAGGATTCGACAATGAGCAGTTCTTC.

In regard to this clonotype: One end of the junction varies from germline; a read error may be responsible. This rearrangement joins TRBV5-1 to TRBJ2-7; TRBD1 matches 9 bases. Germline loops: CDR1 SGHRS, CDR2 YFSETQ. This CDR3 contains 15 residues. This CDR3 is CASSPGRTGVYERYF. CDR3 nucleotides: TGCGCCAGCAGCCCTGGGAGGACAGGGGTCTACGAGCGGTACTTC. The full variable domain, rest sourced from reference TRBV5-1 and TRBJ2-7, is KAGVTQTPRYLIKTRGQQVTLSCSPISGHRSVSWYQQTPGQGLQFLFEYFSETQRNKGNFPGRFSGRQFSNSRSEMNVSTLELGDSALYLCASSPGRTGVYERYFGPGTRLTVT.

With respect to this clonotype: Sequence at one end of the junction differs from germline and may be a read error. The chain employs TRBV14 and TRBJ2-3; D may be TRBD2 (5 bases). CDR3 size: 14 residues. Germline CDR1 and CDR2: SGHDN and FVKESK. CDR3 in amino acids: CTSSHPTEGDTQYF. CDR3 sequence (DNA): TGTACCAGCAGCCACCCCACCGAGGGAGATACGCAGTATTTT.

CDR3 sequence reads: CSAHRTLGLNNYGYTF. In DNA, the CDR3 is TGCAGTGCTCACAGGACCCTCGGCCTCAATAACTATGGCTACACCTTC. This chain connects TRBV20-1 to TRBJ1-2, with D perhaps TRBD1 (5 bases). The V end was cut by 5 bases, the J end by 1 base, with 20 bases between. This CDR3 is 16 amino acids long. Germline V gene sequence: CDR1 DFQATT, CDR2 SNEGSKA (reference sequence).

This sequence joins TRBV12-3 or TRBV12-4 and TRBJ1-2, with no clear D. The CDR3 runs to 14 residues. V lost 4 bases and J lost 7, with 16 bases in between. Here the CDR3 reads CASSSQPPLGGYTF. CDR3 sequence (DNA): TGTGCCAGCAGTTCGCAGCCTCCTTTAGGTGGCTACACCTTC.

This chain uses TRBV11-2 with TRBJ2-4; 12 bases agree with TRBD2. Germline CDR1 and CDR2: SGHAT and FQNNGV. The CDR3 is made up of 16 amino acids. J was trimmed by 6 bases and V by 5 bases; bases with no gene match: 8. CDR3 bases: TGTGCCAGCAGCCCAGGACTAGCGGGAAGTGGAAACATTCAGTACTTC. Its protein is CASSPGLAGSGNIQYF.

The V call is TRBV5-1, the J call TRBJ2-3, with 8 bases aligning to TRBD2. Unmatched junction bases numbered 5, after V lost 4 bases and J lost 4 bases. Germline V lookup: CDR1 SGHRS, CDR2 YFSETQ. The CDR3 extends over 14 amino acids. CDR3 sequence: CASSPGLVSDTQYF. CDR3 DNA: TGCGCCAGCAGCCCGGGACTAGTCTCAGATACGCAGTATTTT. Variable domain in full (rest from reference TRBV5-1 and TRBJ2-3): KAGVTQTPRYLIKTRGQQVTLSCSPISGHRSVSWYQQTPGQGLQFLFEYFSETQRNKGNFPGRFSGRQFSNSRSEMNVSTLELGDSALYLCASSPGLVSDTQYFGPGTRLTVL.

The chain couples TRBV16 to TRBJ2-7; perhaps TRBD1 as D (5 bases). Germline-derived CDR1 and CDR2 are KGHSY and FQNENV. The CDR3 is 15 residues long. V was shortened by 4 bases and J by 2 bases, with 15 bases between the two germline ends. Written as DNA, the CDR3 is TGTGCCAGCAGCCCGGACAACGCAAAGACCTACGAGCAGTACGTC. This sequence encodes CASSPDNAKTYEQYV.

The table lists this clonotype with a few counts. The chain joins TRBV29-1 to TRBJ1-2; possibly TRBD1 for D (6 bases). CDR3 length equals 14 residues. Germline lookup yields CDR1 SQVTM and CDR2 ANQGSEA. The V and J ends lost 0 bases and 6 bases respectively, with 14 bases between them. The CDR3 bases are TGCAGCGTTGAAGATTCCCGGGGGGCGCATGGCTACACCTTC. Protein: CSVEDSRGAHGYTF.

This clonotype has more than one count but fewer than ten. The CDR3 loop reads CAGSRLRGETQYF. The CDR3 DNA sequence: TGTGCTGGCAGCCGGCTGAGGGGAGAGACCCAGTACTTC. The J gene is TRBJ2-5, the V gene TRBV28, with D perhaps matching TRBD1 or TRBD2 (5 bases each). This CDR3 comprises 13 residues. Germline V gene lookup returns CDR1 MDHEN and CDR2 SYDVKM. The full variable domain, completed using reference TRBV28 and TRBJ2-5, is DVKVTQSSRYLVKRTGEKVFLECVQDMDHENMFWYRQDPGLGLRLIYFSYDVKMKEKGDIPEGYSVSREKKERFSLILESASTNQTSMYLCAGSRLRGETQYFGPGTRLLVL.

The sample holds a few counts of this clonotype. In DNA, the CDR3 is TGTGCCAGCAGCTTAGCGGGGGGACAGGGGAAAGATACGCAGTATTTT. The encoded protein is CASSLAGGQGKDTQYF. The V gene is TRBV7-2, the J gene TRBJ2-3; 10 nucleotides align to TRBD1. CDR1 and CDR2 from the germline V gene are SGHTA and FQGNSA. The V gene end was trimmed by 0 bases and the J gene end by 5 bases; junction bases not matched to a gene: 5. The CDR3 sequence is 16 residues long.

The rearrangement links TRBV15 to TRBJ1-4, with unresolved D. Per the germline V gene, CDR1 is LNHNV and CDR2 is YYDKDF (reference sequence). The CDR3 contains 12 residues. V was cut by 5 bases and J by 7 bases, with 8 bases left in between. CDR3: CATSRGVEKLFF. CDR3 nucleotides: TGTGCCACCAGCCGGGGTGTTGAAAAACTGTTTTTT.

The table lists this clonotype with a few counts. The V gene is TRBV4-3, the J gene TRBJ2-3; D is perhaps TRBD2 (6 bases). This CDR3 comprises 16 residues. Germline values: CDR1 LGHNA, CDR2 YSLEER. V was shortened by 5 bases and J by 6 bases, with 21 bases between the two germline ends. The CDR3 region has the DNA TGCGCCAGCAGCAGCCAACTAGCTGGATTACTGGATACGCAGTATTTT. Protein: CASSSQLAGLLDTQYF.

This clonotype was seen only a few times. V usage is TRBV12-3 or TRBV12-4 and J usage is TRBJ1-5; weak D call: TRBD1 (6 bases). V dropped 6 bases and J dropped 0 bases, with 18 bases sitting between them. The CDR3 spans 17 residues. This CDR3 is CASSRVRGYTSNQPQHF. In DNA form, the CDR3 reads TGTGCCAGCAGCAGAGTTAGGGGGTACACTAGCAATCAGCCCCAGCATTTT.

The genes are TRBV5-1 and TRBJ2-7; D is uncertain. The CDR3 consists of 14 residues. Germline V lookup: CDR1 SGHRS, CDR2 YFSETQ. V lost 0 bases, J lost 0 bases, and 7 bases lay in between. The CDR3 DNA is TGCGCCAGCAGCTTGGAGACCAGCTCCTACGAGCAGTACGTC. This gives the protein CASSLETSSYEQYV.